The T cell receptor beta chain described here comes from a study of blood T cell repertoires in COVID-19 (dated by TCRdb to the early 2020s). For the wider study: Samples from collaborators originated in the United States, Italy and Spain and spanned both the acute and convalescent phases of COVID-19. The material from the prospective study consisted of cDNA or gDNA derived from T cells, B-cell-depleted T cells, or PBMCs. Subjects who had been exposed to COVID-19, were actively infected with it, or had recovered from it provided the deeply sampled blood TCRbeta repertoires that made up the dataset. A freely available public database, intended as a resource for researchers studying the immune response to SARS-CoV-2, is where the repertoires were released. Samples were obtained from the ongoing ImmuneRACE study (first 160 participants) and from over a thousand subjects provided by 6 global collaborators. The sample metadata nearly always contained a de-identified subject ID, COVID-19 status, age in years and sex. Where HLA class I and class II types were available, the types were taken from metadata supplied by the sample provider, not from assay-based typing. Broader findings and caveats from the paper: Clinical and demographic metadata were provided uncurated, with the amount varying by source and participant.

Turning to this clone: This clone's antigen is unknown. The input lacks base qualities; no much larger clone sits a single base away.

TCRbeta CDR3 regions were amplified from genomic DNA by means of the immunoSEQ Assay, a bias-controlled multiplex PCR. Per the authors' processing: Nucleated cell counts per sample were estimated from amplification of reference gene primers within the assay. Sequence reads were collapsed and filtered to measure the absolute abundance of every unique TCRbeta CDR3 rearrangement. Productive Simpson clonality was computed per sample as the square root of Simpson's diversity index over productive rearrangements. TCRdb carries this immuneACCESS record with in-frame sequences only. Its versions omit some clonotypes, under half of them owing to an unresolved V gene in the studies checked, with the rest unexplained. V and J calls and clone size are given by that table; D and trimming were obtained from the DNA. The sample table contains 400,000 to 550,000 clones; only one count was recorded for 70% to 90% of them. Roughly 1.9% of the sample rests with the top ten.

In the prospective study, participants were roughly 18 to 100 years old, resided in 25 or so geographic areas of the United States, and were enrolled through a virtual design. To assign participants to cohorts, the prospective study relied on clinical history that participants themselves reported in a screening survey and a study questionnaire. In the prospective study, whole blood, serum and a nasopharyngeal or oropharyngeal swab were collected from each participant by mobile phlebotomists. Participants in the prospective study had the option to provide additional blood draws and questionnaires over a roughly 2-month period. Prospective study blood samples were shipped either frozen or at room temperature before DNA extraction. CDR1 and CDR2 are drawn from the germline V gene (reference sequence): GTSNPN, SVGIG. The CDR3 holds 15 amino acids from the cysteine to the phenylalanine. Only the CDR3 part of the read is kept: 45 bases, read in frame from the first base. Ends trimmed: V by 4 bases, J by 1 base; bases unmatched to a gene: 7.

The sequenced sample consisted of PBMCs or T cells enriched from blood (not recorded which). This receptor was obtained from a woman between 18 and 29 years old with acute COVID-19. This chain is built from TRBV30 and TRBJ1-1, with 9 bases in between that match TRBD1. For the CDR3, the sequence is CAWIPPGQGNTEAFF. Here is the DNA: TGTGCCTGGATTCCCCCGGGACAGGGGAACACTGAAGCTTTCTTT.